The rows below give T cell receptor beta chains drawn from one sample of a study of T-cell reconstitution after alpha-beta-depleted transplantation in children. Each CDR3 protein gets one entry after TCRdb re-called the PCR reads with MiXCR. The sample has about 460,000 distinct CDR3 sequences, under 15% seen once; the top ten hold over 5.5%. The sequences come from PBMCs from the stem cell graft donor, collected from the stem cell graft. The receptors come from a human donor who donated a stem cell graft to a child with combined immunodeficiency. CDR3s include the opening cysteine and the closing phenylalanine or tryptophan. The order of the fields is J gene, D gene, V gene, clone size, CDR3 DNA, CDR3 protein. D genes are given only for firm matches. The size of a clone is reported for some rows only, either as once, few or many, or as a class for expanded clones.

>TRBJ2-2|.|TRBV5-1|few
TGCGCCAGCAGCTTGGACATTCTCGGGGAGCTGTTTTTT
CASSLDILGELFF
>TRBJ1-5|TRBD1|TRBV15|.
TGTGCCACCAGCAGAGATAGGGGGCCGGGGAGCAATCAGCCCCAGCATTTT
CATSRDRGPGSNQPQHF
>TRBJ2-1|TRBD1|TRBV12-3/TRBV12-4|many
TGTGCCAGCAGTAACAGGGACAGGGCGCACAATGAGCAGTTCTTC
CASSNRDRAHNEQFF
>TRBJ2-2|.|TRBV27|many
TGTGCCAGCAGTTTATCGGCGGGGGCCCTAATTACGAACACCGGGGAGCTGTTTTTT
CASSLSAGALITNTGELFF
>TRBJ2-1|.|TRBV24-1|.
TGTGCCACCAGTGATTGGAGCGGTGGCGGGTACAATGAGCAGTTCTTC
CATSDWSGGGYNEQFF
>TRBJ1-4|.|TRBV12-3/TRBV12-4|many
TGTGCCAGCACCATTGGGGTGACTAATGAAAAACTGTTTTTT
CASTIGVTNEKLFF
>TRBJ2-1|TRBD1|TRBV5-1|.
TGCGCCAGCTTCCCGGTGGGACAGACTGAGCAGTTCTTC
CASFPVGQTEQFF
>TRBJ1-1|TRBD1|TRBV28|many
TGTGCCAGCAGGGTTTCGGACAGGCTTATGATCACTGAAGCTTTCTTT
CASRVSDRLMITEAFF
>TRBJ2-7|.|TRBV7-2|many
TGTGCCAGCAGCCAACCGACGAGGGGTTCCTACGAGCAGTACTTC
CASSQPTRGSYEQYF
>TRBJ1-5|TRBD1|TRBV2|.
TGTGCCAGCAGTGAATGGGGACAGTCCGGTCAGCCCCAGCATTTT
CASSEWGQSGQPQHF
>TRBJ1-2|.|TRBV9|many
TGTGCCAGCAGCGTAGAAGGCGGGTTCTATGGCTACACCTTC
CASSVEGGFYGYTF
>TRBJ1-4|TRBD1|TRBV11-1|.
TGTGCCAGCAGCTCCCTACGAACAGGGGGAAATGAAAAACTGTTTTTT
CASSSLRTGGNEKLFF
>TRBJ2-3|TRBD1|TRBV27|.
TGTGCCAGCAGTACCGGGACAGGGGGCGAGTGGGATACGCAGTATTTT
CASSTGTGGEWDTQYF
>TRBJ2-3|.|TRBV7-2|few
TGTGCCAGCAACCCGCTTCCGAATCTTGCGCAGTATTTT
CASNPLPNLAQYF
>TRBJ2-7|.|TRBV9|few
TGTGCCAGCAGCGGTGGGGGCCCCCCCTACGAGCAGTACTTC
CASSGGGPPYEQYF
>TRBJ2-6|.|TRBV27|few
TGTGCCAGCAGTCCCTTATATTCCGGGGCCAACGTCCTGACTTTC
CASSPLYSGANVLTF
>TRBJ2-7|.|TRBV7-9|few
TGTGCCAGCAGCTTAGCGGTGGACGGGAACGAGCAGTACTTC
CASSLAVDGNEQYF
>TRBJ2-2|TRBD2|TRBV7-8|few
TGTGCCAGCAGCTCCTATAGCGGGAGGATAGCCGGGGAGCTGTTTTTT
CASSSYSGRIAGELFF
>TRBJ2-3|TRBD2|TRBV12-3/TRBV12-4|many
TGTGCCAGCAGTCCCGGACTAGCCACAGATACGCAGTATTTT
CASSPGLATDTQYF
>TRBJ2-3|TRBD2|TRBV6-2/TRBV6-3|.
TGTGCCACCCGGACTAGCGGAACAGATACGCAGTATTTT
CATRTSGTDTQYF
>TRBJ2-3|.|TRBV7-6|.
TGTGCCAGCAGCTTAGCAGTGGGAGGCGCAGATACGCAGTATTTT
CASSLAVGGADTQYF
>TRBJ2-7|.|TRBV6-2/TRBV6-3|.
TGTGCCAGCAGTAATCAGGGCAACGAGCAGTACTTC
CASSNQGNEQYF
>TRBJ2-2|TRBD1|TRBV4-3|many
TGCGCCAGCAGCCAGGGGACAGGCGGCGGGGAGCTGTTTTTT
CASSQGTGGGELFF
>TRBJ2-6|TRBD1|TRBV11-2|.
TGTGCCAGCAGCTTCCGGGACAGGGGGCTCCGATCTGGGGCCAACGTCCTGACTTTC
CASSFRDRGLRSGANVLTF
>TRBJ2-2|.|TRBV5-1|.
TGCGCCAGCAGCTTCGAGGGACTTCGGCTGTTTTTT
CASSFEGLRLFF
>TRBJ2-2|TRBD2|TRBV4-3|few
TGCGCCAGCAGCAAAACCGGGACTAGCTACACCGGGGAGCTGTTTTTT
CASSKTGTSYTGELFF
>TRBJ2-1|TRBD1|TRBV7-9|.
TGTGCCAGCAGCTTAGCGGGGGACAGCCTGGTGAATGAGCAGTTCTTC
CASSLAGDSLVNEQFF
>TRBJ2-3|TRBD2|TRBV7-9|few
TGTGCCAGCAGCTTAGGAGCGGGAGGGTCAGATACGCAGTATTTT
CASSLGAGGSDTQYF
>TRBJ2-1|TRBD2|TRBV25-1|.
TGTGCCAGCAGTAGTTCGGGCGGGAGCGTTTGGTACAATGAGCAGTTCTTC
CASSSSGGSVWYNEQFF
>TRBJ2-3|.|TRBV9|many
TGTGCCAGCAGCCTCTTCCGAACAGATACGCAGTATTTT
CASSLFRTDTQYF
>TRBJ2-7|.|TRBV7-9|.
TGTGCCAGCAGCAACACGGGAGACGAGCAGTACTTC
CASSNTGDEQYF
>TRBJ2-7|.|TRBV29-1|.
TGCAGCGTTAAAAGTACAGGGCCAGCCTACGAGCAGTACTTC
CSVKSTGPAYEQYF
>TRBJ2-7|.|TRBV5-1|few
TGCGCCAGCAGCCGAGGTGGGGACTCCTACGAGCAGTACTTC
CASSRGGDSYEQYF
>TRBJ2-7|.|TRBV7-3|.
TGTGCCAGCAGCTCCTACGGGGGCTCCTTCTACGAGCAGTACTTC
CASSSYGGSFYEQYF
>TRBJ2-3|TRBD1|TRBV27|many
TGTGCCAGCAGTGAGGGGATAACAGGGGGGACAGATACGCAGTATTTT
CASSEGITGGTDTQYF
>TRBJ1-4|TRBD1|TRBV20-1|few
TGCAGTGCCCAGAGACAGGGATGGGAAAAACTGTTTTTT
CSAQRQGWEKLFF
>TRBJ2-1|TRBD2|TRBV29-1|few
TGCAGCGTTCGAGGGGTTGGACTAGCGGGGGGATACAATGAGCAGTTCTTC
CSVRGVGLAGGYNEQFF
>TRBJ2-7|.|TRBV7-9|many
TGTGCCAGCAGCTTAACTTCCTACGAGCAGTACTTC
CASSLTSYEQYF
>TRBJ2-1|.|TRBV6-2/TRBV6-3|.
TGTGCCAGCAGTTACAACAATGCCAGGGTCCACTACAATGAGCAGTTCTTC
CASSYNNARVHYNEQFF
>TRBJ1-5|.|TRBV30|once
TGTGCCTGGAGTTCTTTGGGGCGCAATCAGCCCCAGCATTTT
CAWSSLGRNQPQHF
>TRBJ2-7|.|TRBV10-2|.
TGCGCCAGCGGACTAACCGAGCAGTACTTC
CASGLTEQYF
>TRBJ2-1|TRBD1|TRBV11-2|few
TGTGCCAGCAGCCCGAAGGACAGGGTATACAATGAGCAGTTCTTC
CASSPKDRVYNEQFF
>TRBJ2-3|TRBD1|TRBV10-3|.
TGTGCCATCAGCGAAAAGGAACAGGGGTCAGATACGCAGTATTTT
CAISEKEQGSDTQYF
>TRBJ2-3|TRBD1|TRBV29-1|many
TGCAGCGTTGCCGGGACAGCCTCGATAGATACGCAGTATTTT
CSVAGTASIDTQYF
>TRBJ2-7|.|TRBV7-7|few
TGTGCTAGCACCCAGCGGGGGCAGGGGGCGGCCGAGCAGTACTTC
CASTQRGQGAAEQYF
>TRBJ1-4|TRBD1|TRBV12-3/TRBV12-4|few
TGTGCCAGCAGTCCTACACCGGACAGGGGCATCGAAAAACTGTTTTTT
CASSPTPDRGIEKLFF
>TRBJ2-7|.|TRBV4-3|many
TGCGCCAGCAGCCAAGATTTGGAGGGCCGGGGCGAGCAGTACTTC
CASSQDLEGRGEQYF
>TRBJ2-7|TRBD1|TRBV19|.
TGTGCCAGTACATCGGTTTCAAGACAGGGGGCTCCGGGAGGCTACGAGCAGTACTTC
CASTSVSRQGAPGGYEQYF
>TRBJ2-1|.|TRBV7-2|few
TGTGCCAGCAGCTTAGTCCGGGCCAAGGAGCAGTTCTTC
CASSLVRAKEQFF
>TRBJ2-5|TRBD2|TRBV7-9|.
TGTGCCAGCAGCTCCACTAGCGGGAGGTTAGAGACCCAGTACTTC
CASSSTSGRLETQYF
>TRBJ2-7|TRBD1|TRBV10-3|.
TGTGCCATCAGGGACAGGTCCTTAACCTACGAGCAGTACTTC
CAIRDRSLTYEQYF